These T cell receptor beta chains were read from a single sample in a study of blood T cell repertoires in COVID-19. Generated by immunoSEQ multiplex PCR, the TCRdb table keeps only in-frame clones and is missing some. In the table there are fewer than 400,000 clones, just over 85% of which are singletons. Sequencing input: PBMCs or T cells enriched from blood (not recorded which). The receptors shown here come from a man younger than 45 who had recovered from COVID-19. Both conserved end residues are part of each CDR3. Size is stated for part of the rows, as once, few or many counts, or as a class when the clone is expanded.

TRBV6-1	TRBJ2-3	many	CASSEEGAGGYTQYF
TRBV3-1/TRBV3-2	TRBJ2-3	.	CASRKAGKSTDTQYF
TRBV10-1	TRBJ2-5	.	CASSSQAGETQYF
TRBV29-1	TRBJ2-7	.	CSVIGGQFYEQYF
TRBV7-8	TRBJ2-3	.	CASSPLLAERTDTQYF
TRBV28	TRBJ2-1	.	CASSRPGLASTHEQFF
TRBV19	TRBJ1-5	.	CASMDGGQGIFQPQHF
TRBV6-4	TRBJ1-2	.	CASSEGQANYGYTF
TRBV7-2	TRBJ2-7	.	CASSWTSGSYEQYF
TRBV7-9	TRBJ2-7	.	CASSLARGQGPSYEQYF
TRBV19	TRBJ2-7	.	CASSIVLAGSYEQYF
TRBV18	TRBJ2-2	once	CASPDRDRTGELFF
TRBV13	TRBJ1-2	.	CASSSLGGFYGYTF
TRBV7-9	TRBJ1-5	.	CASSWGTGFGSNQPQHF
TRBV6-6	TRBJ2-3	once	CASSYGHPLTDTQYF
TRBV28	TRBJ1-1	.	CASSWTRMNTEAFF
TRBV4-1	TRBJ2-7	.	CASSLTSGKAYEQYF
TRBV30	TRBJ1-2	.	CAWSVSGRPTNYGYTF
TRBV29-1	TRBJ1-1	.	CSVAEQVNTEAFF
TRBV7-8	TRBJ2-2	.	CASSRGTGLTGELFF